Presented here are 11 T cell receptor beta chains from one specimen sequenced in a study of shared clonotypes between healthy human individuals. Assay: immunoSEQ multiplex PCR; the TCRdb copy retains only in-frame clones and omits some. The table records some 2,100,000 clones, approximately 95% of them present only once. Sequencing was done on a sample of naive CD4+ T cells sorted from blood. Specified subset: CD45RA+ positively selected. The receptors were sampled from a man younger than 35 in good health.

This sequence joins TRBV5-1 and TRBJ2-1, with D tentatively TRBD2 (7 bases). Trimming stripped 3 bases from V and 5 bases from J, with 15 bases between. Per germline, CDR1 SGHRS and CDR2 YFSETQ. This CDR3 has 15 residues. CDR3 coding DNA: TGCGCCAGCAGCTCAACCGGGGGGCACAACAATGAGCAGTTCTTC. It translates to CASSSTGGHNNEQFF.

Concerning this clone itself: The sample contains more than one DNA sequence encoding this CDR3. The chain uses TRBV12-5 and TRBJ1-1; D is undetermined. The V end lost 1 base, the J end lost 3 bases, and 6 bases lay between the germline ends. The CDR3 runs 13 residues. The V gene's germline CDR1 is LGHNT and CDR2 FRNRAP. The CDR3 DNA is TGTGCTAGTGGTTTGGGTCCGGACACTGAAGCTTTCTTT. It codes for CASGLGPDTEAFF. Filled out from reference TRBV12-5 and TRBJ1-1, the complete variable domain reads DARVTQTPRHKVTEMGQEVTMRCQPILGHNTVFWYRQTMMQGLELLAYFRNRAPLDDSGMPKDRFSAEMPDATLATLKIQPSEPRDSAVYFCASGLGPDTEAFFGQGTRLTVV.

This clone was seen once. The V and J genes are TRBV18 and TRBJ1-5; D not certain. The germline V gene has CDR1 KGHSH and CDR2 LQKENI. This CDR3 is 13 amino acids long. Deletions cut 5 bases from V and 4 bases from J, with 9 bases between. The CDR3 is CASSSEPNQPQHF. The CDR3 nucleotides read TGTGCCAGCTCATCTGAGCCGAATCAGCCCCAGCATTTT.

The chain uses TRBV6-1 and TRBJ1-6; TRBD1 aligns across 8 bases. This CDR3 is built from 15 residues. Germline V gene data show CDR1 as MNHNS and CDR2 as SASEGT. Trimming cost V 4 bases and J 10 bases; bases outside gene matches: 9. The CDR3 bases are TGTGCCAGCAGTGCCGACAGGGGAATTAACTCACCCCTCCACTTT. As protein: CASSADRGINSPLHF.

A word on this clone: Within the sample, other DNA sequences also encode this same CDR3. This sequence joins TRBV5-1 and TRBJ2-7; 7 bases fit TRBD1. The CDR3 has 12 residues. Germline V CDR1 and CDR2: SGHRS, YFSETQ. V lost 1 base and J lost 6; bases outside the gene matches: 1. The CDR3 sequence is CASSLTGAEQYF. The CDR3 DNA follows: TGCGCCAGCAGCTTGACAGGGGCCGAGCAGTACTTC. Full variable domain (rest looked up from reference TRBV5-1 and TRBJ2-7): KAGVTQTPRYLIKTRGQQVTLSCSPISGHRSVSWYQQTPGQGLQFLFEYFSETQRNKGNFPGRFSGRQFSNSRSEMNVSTLELGDSALYLCASSLTGAEQYFGPGTRLTVT.

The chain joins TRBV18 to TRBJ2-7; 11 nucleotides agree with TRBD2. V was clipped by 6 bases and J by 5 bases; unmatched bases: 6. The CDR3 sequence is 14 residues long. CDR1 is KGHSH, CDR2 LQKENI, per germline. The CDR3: CASSSTSGNHEQYF. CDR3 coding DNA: TGTGCCAGCTCGTCGACTAGCGGGAACCACGAGCAGTACTTC.

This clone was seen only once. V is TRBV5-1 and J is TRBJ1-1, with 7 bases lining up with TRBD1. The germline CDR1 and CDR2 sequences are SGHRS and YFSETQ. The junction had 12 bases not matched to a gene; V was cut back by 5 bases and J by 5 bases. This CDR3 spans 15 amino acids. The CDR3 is CASSFGTGVGTEAFF. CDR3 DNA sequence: TGCGCCAGCAGTTTCGGTACAGGGGTGGGGACTGAAGCTTTCTTT. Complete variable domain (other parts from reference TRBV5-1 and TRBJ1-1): KAGVTQTPRYLIKTRGQQVTLSCSPISGHRSVSWYQQTPGQGLQFLFEYFSETQRNKGNFPGRFSGRQFSNSRSEMNVSTLELGDSALYLCASSFGTGVGTEAFFGQGTRLTVV.

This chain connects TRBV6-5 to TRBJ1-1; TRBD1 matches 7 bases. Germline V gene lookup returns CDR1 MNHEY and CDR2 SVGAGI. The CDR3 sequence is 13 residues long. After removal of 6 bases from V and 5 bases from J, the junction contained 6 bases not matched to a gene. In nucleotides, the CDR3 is TGTGCCAGCAGCCGCGACAGGGAGACTGAAGCTTTCTTT. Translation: CASSRDRETEAFF.

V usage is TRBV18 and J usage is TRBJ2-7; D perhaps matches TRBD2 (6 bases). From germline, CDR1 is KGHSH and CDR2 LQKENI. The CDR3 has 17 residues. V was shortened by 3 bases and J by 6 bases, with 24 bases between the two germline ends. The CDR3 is CASSPPTQASGRFEQYF. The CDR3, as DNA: TGTGCCAGCTCACCCCCAACTCAAGCCAGCGGGCGGTTCGAGCAGTACTTC. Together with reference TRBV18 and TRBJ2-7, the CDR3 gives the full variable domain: NAGVMQNPRHLVRRRGQEARLRCSPMKGHSHVYWYRQLPEEGLKFMVYLQKENIIDESGMPKERFSAEFPKEGPSILRIQQVVRGDSAAYFCASSPPTQASGRFEQYFGPGTRLTVT.

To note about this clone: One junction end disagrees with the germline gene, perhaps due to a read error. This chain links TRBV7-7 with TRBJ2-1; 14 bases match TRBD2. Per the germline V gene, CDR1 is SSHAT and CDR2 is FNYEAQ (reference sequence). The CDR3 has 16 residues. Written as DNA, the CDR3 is TGTGCTAGCAGCTTAGCGGGACTAGCGGGAGTAGGTGAGCAGTTCTTC. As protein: CASSLAGLAGVGEQFF.

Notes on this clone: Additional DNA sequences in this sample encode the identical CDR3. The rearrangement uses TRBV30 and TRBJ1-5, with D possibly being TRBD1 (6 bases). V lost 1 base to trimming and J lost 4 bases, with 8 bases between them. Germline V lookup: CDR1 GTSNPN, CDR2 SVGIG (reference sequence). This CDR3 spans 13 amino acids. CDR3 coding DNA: TGTGCCTGGAGTGGACAGGAGAATCAGCCCCAGCATTTT. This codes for CAWSGQENQPQHF.